This T cell receptor (beta chain) was retrieved from a study of T-cell reconstitution after alpha-beta-depleted transplantation in children. A TCRbeta library incorporating unique molecular identifiers was prepared. From the PCR reads, TCRdb called clonotypes with MiXCR, one entry per CDR3 protein. This table holds about 370,000 distinct CDR3 sequences, approximately 20% found once. This clonotype was counted a few times. V shed 2 bases, J shed 1 base, and the junction held 3 bases outside the gene matches. This CDR3 is 15 amino acids long. CDR1 SNHLY and CDR2 FYNNEI come from the germline V gene. Sequences were derived from PBMCs from the stem cell graft donor, sampled from the stem cell graft. The J gene is TRBJ2-7, the V gene TRBV2; TRBD1 matches at 9 bases. The source of this sequence is a human donor who donated a stem cell graft to a child with acute myeloid leukemia. The CDR3 DNA follows: TGTGCCAGCAGTGAACGGGACAGGGCTTCCTACGAGCAGTACTTC. Residues: CASSERDRASYEQYF.